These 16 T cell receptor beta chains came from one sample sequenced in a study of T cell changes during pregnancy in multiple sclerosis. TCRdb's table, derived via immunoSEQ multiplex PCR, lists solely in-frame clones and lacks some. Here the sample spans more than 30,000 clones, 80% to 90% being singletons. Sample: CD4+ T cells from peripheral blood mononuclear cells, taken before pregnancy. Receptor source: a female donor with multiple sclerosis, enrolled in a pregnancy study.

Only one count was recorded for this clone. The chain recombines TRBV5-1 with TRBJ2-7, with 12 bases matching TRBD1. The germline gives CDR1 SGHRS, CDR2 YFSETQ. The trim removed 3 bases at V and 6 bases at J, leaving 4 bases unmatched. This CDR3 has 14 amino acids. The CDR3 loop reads CASSWGTGGAEQYF. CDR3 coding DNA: TGCGCCAGCAGCTGGGGGACAGGGGGCGCCGAGCAGTACTTC.

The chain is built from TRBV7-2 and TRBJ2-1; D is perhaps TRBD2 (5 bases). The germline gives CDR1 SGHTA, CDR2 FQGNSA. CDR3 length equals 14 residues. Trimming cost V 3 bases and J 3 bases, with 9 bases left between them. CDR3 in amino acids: CASSFLAYYNEQFF. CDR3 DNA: TGTGCCAGCAGCTTTTTAGCGTACTACAATGAGCAGTTCTTC.

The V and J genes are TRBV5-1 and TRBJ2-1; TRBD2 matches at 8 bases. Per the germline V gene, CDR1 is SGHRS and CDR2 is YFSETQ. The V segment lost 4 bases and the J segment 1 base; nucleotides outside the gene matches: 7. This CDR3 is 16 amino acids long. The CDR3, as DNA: TGCGCCAGCAGCCCTGGGTTAGCGGGGTCCTACAATGAGCAGTTCTTC. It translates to CASSPGLAGSYNEQFF.

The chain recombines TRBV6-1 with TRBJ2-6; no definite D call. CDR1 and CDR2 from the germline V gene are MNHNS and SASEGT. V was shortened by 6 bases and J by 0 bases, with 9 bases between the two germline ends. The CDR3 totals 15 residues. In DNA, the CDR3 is TGTGCCAGCAGCCCTTTTAGCTCTGGGGCCAACGTCCTGACTTTC. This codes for CASSPFSSGANVLTF.

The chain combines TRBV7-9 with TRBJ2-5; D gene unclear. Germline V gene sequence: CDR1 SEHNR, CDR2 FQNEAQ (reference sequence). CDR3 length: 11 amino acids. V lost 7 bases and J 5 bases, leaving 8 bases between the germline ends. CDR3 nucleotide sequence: TGTGCCAGCACCACCGCGGAGACCCAGTACTTC. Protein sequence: CASTTAETQYF.

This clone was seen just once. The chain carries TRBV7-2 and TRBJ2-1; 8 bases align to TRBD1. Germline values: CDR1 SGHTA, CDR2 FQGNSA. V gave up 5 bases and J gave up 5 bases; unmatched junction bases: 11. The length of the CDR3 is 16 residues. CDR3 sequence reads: CASSPHWDRQHNEQFF. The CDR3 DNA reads TGTGCCAGCAGCCCTCACTGGGACAGGCAACACAATGAGCAGTTCTTC.

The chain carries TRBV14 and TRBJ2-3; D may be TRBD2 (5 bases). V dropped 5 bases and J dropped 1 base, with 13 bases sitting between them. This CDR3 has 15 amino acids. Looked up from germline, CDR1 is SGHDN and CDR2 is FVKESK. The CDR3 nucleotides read TGTGCCAGCAGCGCGGACGGACTGGGCACAGATACGCAGTATTTT. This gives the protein CASSADGLGTDTQYF.

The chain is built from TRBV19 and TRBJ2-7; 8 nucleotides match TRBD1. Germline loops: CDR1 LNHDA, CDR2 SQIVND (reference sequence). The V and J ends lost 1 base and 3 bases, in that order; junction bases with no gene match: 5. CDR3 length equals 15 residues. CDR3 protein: CASSIAGTGDYEQYF. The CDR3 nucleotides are TGTGCCAGTAGTATAGCCGGGACAGGAGACTACGAGCAGTACTTC.

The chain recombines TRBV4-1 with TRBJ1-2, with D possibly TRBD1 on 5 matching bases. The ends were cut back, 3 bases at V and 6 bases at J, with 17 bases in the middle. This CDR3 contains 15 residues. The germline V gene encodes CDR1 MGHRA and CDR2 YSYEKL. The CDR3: CASSHQQRTPNGYTF. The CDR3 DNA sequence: TGCGCCAGCAGCCACCAACAAAGGACACCTAATGGCTACACCTTC.

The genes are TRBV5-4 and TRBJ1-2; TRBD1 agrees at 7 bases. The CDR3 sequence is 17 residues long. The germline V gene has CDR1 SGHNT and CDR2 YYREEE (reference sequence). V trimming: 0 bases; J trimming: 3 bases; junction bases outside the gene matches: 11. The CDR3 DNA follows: TGTGCCAGCAGCTTGGGGGCAACAGGGGCCGTTGACTATGGCTACACCTTC. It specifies CASSLGATGAVDYGYTF.

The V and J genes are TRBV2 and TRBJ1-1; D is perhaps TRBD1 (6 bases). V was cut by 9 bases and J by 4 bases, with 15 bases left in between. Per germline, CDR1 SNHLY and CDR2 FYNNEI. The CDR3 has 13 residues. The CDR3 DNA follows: TGTGCCAGGAACAGGGTTGGGGGCACTGAAGCTTTCTTT. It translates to CARNRVGGTEAFF. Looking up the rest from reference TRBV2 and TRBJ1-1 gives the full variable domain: EPEVTQTPSHQVTQMGQEVILRCVPISNHLYFYWYRQILGQKVEFLVSFYNNEISEKSEIFDDQFSVERPDGSNFTLKIRSTKLEDSAMYFCARNRVGGTEAFFGQGTRLTVV.

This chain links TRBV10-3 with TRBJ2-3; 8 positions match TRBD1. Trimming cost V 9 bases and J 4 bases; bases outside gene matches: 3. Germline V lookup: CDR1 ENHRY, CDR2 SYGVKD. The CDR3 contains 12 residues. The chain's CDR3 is CAIQGAADTQYF. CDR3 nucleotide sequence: TGTGCCATTCAGGGGGCCGCAGATACGCAGTATTTT.

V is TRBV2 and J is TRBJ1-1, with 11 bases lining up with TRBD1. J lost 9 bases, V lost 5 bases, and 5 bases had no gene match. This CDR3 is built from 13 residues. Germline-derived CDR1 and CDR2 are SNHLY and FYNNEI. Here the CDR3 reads CASSSDRGQKAFF. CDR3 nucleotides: TGTGCCAGCAGTTCGGACAGGGGGCAAAAAGCTTTCTTT.

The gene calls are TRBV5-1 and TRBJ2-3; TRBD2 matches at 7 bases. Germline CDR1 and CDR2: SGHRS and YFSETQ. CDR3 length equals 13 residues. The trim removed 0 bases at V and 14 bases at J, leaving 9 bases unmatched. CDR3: CASSLESGVLWYF. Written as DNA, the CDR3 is TGCGCCAGCAGCTTGGAGAGCGGGGTCCTGTGGTATTTT.

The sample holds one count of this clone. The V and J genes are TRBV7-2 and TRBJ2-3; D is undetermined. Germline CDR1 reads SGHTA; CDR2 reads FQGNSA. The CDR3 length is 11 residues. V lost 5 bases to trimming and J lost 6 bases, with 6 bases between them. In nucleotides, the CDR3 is TGTGCCAGCAGCCCAGCGGATACGCAGTATTTT. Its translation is CASSPADTQYF.

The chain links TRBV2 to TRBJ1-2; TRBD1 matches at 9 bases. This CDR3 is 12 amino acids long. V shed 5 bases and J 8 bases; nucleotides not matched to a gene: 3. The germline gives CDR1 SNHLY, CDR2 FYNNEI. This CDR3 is CASSRDRAGYTF. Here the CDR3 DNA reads TGTGCCAGCAGTCGGGACAGGGCGGGCTACACCTTC.